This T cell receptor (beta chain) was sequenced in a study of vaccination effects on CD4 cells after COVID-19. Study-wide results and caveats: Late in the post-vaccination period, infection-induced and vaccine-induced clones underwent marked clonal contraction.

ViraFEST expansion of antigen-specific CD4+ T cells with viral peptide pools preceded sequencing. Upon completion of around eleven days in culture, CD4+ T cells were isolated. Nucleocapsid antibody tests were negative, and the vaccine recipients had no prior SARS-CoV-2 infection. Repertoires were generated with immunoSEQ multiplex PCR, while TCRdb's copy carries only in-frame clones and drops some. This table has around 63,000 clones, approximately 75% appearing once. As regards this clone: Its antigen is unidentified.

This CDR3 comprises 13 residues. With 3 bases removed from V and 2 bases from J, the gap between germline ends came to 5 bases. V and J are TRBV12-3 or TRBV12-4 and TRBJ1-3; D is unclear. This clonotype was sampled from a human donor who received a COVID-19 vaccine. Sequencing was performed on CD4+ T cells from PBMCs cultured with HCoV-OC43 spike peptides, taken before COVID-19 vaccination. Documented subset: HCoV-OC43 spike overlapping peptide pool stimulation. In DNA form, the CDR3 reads TGTGCCAGCAGTTTCGGGACTGGAAACACCATATATTTT. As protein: CASSFGTGNTIYF.